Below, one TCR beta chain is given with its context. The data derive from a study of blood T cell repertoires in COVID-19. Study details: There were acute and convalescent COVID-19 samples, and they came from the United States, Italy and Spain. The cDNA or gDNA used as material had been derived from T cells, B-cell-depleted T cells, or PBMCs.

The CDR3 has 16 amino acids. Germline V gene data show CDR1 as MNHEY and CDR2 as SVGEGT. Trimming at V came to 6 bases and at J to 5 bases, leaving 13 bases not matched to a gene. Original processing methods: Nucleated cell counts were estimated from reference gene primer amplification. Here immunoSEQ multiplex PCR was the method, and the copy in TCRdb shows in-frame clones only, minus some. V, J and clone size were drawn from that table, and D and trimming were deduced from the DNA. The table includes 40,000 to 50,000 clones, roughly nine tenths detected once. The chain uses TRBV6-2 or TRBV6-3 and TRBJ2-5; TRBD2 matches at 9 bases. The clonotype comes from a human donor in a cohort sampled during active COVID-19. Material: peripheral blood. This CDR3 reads CASSPSGILVAETQYF. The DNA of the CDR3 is TGTGCCAGCAGCCCTAGCGGGATACTGGTGGCCGAGACCCAGTACTTC.